This TCR beta chain was identified during a study of neurological immune-mediated disorders (dated by TCRdb to between 2018 and 2021). Context from the whole study: The study compared peripheral blood TCR-beta repertoires of HTLV-I-associated myelopathy (HAM/TSP) patients, multiple sclerosis patients and healthy controls using UMI-based sequencing. The approximately 96 TCR-beta libraries covered PBMC samples along with longitudinal samples, technical triplicates, and paired sorted CD4+ and CD8+ T-cell subsets. The cohort included around 70 subjects: some 15 with HAM/TSP, around 35 with multiple sclerosis, and around 20 healthy controls. Longitudinal HAM/TSP and healthy donors had 3 time-points each (roughly 3-40 month intervals). What the authors observed across the whole study: TCR clonal expansion was highest in HAM/TSP patients and lowest in MS patients, with MS patients falling below even healthy controls. No identical CDR3 amino acid sequences were shared among expanded clones across subjects, suggesting private TCR-beta repertoires in all groups.

cDNA was synthesized by template-switch 5'RACE using a primer carrying a 10-nucleotide random unique molecular identifier by which each TCR transcript was tagged. Every sequencing run yielded over 180 million TCR-beta sequences covering 15-18 subjects. The RNeasy kit was used for extraction of total RNA. The KAPA Real-time Library Amplification kit was used to amplify TCR-beta VDJ regions with primers for the TCR constant region and the 5'RACE anchor. Sample indexes and Illumina adaptors were added in a first PCR, after which library yield was increased in a second PCR. After Ampure bead purification, the roughly 650 bp TCR product was size-selected on a 2% E-gel SizeSelection system. Before pooling, library quality was assessed on a Bioanalyzer, concentration was determined with Qubit, and library quantification was performed with the Kapa Library Quantification kit. Libraries were sequenced paired-end 2 x 150 bp on an Illumina HiSeq 2500. To increase sequence diversity, about 25-31% phiX was spiked into each library pool. Under the source paper's analysis protocol: The quality-filtered reads were processed with the UMI-based MiGEC pipeline, whose error correction step removed more than 75% of the raw TCR sequences. VDJ genes were aligned to IMGT germline references, and clonotypes were defined by unique CDR3 amino acid sequence plus V-J genes. Clonal expansion, Shannon diversity and CDR3 relatedness were evaluated with VDJtools (CalcPairwiseDistances, ClusterSamples), while phylogenetic trees were built in CLCbio workbench. Expanded clones were defined as having at least 8 unique UMIs, based on coefficient-of-variation modelling across technical triplicates. TCRdb applied fastp at Q25 and MiXCR to the public reads, then kept only in-frame beta chains. Rows are combined by CDR3 protein, so each entry shows the most common genes and DNA. The V and J calls reflect TCRdb's pipeline rather than the authors' work. A total of about 60,000 distinct CDR3 sequences appear in this sample, approximately 11% of them only once. The ten top clones hold 6.6% of the sample.

Germline trimming: 6 bases from V, 9 bases from J; junction bases outside gene matches: 1. The CDR3 starts with the cysteine, ends with the phenylalanine, and has 11 residues. CDR3 DNA only is kept here, 33 bases in frame from base 1. Reading the germline V gene gives CDR1 WSHSY and CDR2 SAAADI. This clonotype was detected many times. This receptor's antigen is unknown. There are no base qualities to consult, and no much larger clone falls within one base. The time point label on this specimen signifies: longitudinal time-point 1 (baseline). Unsorted PBMC libraries were generated from 2 million PBMCs stored in RNAlater at -80 °C until RNA extraction. Peripheral blood was subjected to Ficoll-Hypaque density gradient centrifugation to isolate PBMCs, which were then cryopreserved in liquid nitrogen.

The receptor was derived from a male donor with HTLV-1-associated myelopathy (HAM/TSP). The rearrangement joined TRBV10-2 to TRBJ2-1, with 8 bases matching TRBD1. The source material was PBMCs. In nucleotides, the sequence is TGCGCCAGCAGCGACAGGGGTGAGCAGTTCTTC. Translated, it reads CASSDRGEQFF.